This T cell receptor (beta chain) was captured by sequencing in a study of cytomegalovirus exposure and HLA in healthy donors (dated by TCRdb to the late 2010s). In the study overall: In an earlier analysis of roughly 590 of the donors, 250 to 350 Gb of sequence data and just under 120 million unique TCR beta sequences from about 180 million T cells were reported. All discovery cohort repertoires had been generated using a single sequencing platform. The genetic ancestry cluster associated with self-reported Caucasian donors included 65% to 90% of the roughly 400 genotyped donors. Along with the roughly 670-subject first cohort, a separate validation cohort of more than 90 different subjects was used. The number of typed donors differed by locus: about 620-640 for A, B, C, DRB1 and DQB1; 500 to 550 for DQA1; approximately 600 for DPA1; and around 450 for DPB1. Four to six DR-DQ haplotypes were handled as single units for association and clustering because linkage in the cohort was strong. The study was designed to test whether signatures of past pathogen exposure could be identified by cataloging public T cell receptors. Class I and class II HLA loci were covered by the typing at four-digit resolution. Among some 410 genotyped donors of the cohort, an average of roughly 240,000 unique TCR beta nucleotide sequences were sequenced per donor, 15% to 20% of them non-productive. In a later analysis, previously published TCR beta repertoires from 500 to 750 donors were re-analyzed and high-resolution HLA genotyping was added so that TCR occurrence patterns could be studied. In the later analysis, no new phenotypic data were used to find candidate immune exposures; instead, reliance was placed on TCR beta sequences and their occurrence across donors. Genome-wide SNP genotypes for about 65% of the roughly 670 donors were used in a later genetic analysis, which treated that subset as a discovery cohort. About 330 gigabases of sequencing data and about 92 million unique TCR sequences made up an early release that covered about 640 HLA-typed donors. Using immunosequencing, the study profiled T cell repertoires from around 670 subjects and related those repertoires to cytomegalovirus serostatus. Donor age, sex, ethnicity and CMV serostatus were compiled alongside the repertoire data. An earlier analysis of some 600 of the donors applied high-throughput TCR beta sequencing to assess whether each TCR beta V gene segment acted as functional or pseudogenic. High-throughput TCR immunosequencing, statistical association of individual TCRs with disease status, and machine learning were combined to predict cytomegalovirus infection status. Study-level results and caveats: A later genetic analysis reported fewer N-insertions in productive TCRs among donors in an Asian-associated ancestry cluster than the approximately 700-donor mean. Most CMV-associated TCR beta chains appeared to be HLA-restricted in a later analysis, and the HLA associations seemed to be driven largely by CMV exposure. The study gave a list of about 150 TCR beta chains associated with cytomegalovirus. Linkage disequilibrium might explain the correlated functional status among segregating V segments, but an unknown experimental factor could not be ruled out. In an earlier analysis of some 550 of the donors, most TCR beta V segments were observed in productive rearrangements about 87% or about 30% of the time, broadly matching IMGT annotations. Because HLA typing was missing for some donors at each locus, association tests included only the typed subset. At a false discovery rate of 0.05, a later analysis linked about 16,000 TCR beta sequences to specific HLA alleles. The 87-base-pair reads could not distinguish some IMGT-functional V segments, including TRBV6-2 and TRBV6-3, so those segments were excluded. A later analysis found that HLA-associated TCR beta chains were more clonally expanded and had lower generation probabilities than equally common non-associated chains. The cohort was sequenced for TCR beta chains only, and without alpha or paired-chain data the features that could be detected were limited. Because counts were too low, seventeen rarely observed V segments, including chromosome 9 orphons, were excluded from the earlier analysis of 587 of the donors. A later analysis reported that several top co-occurrence clusters appeared linked to parvovirus B19, influenza, CMV and Epstein-Barr virus. Three of the identified cytomegalovirus-associated TCR beta chains were confirmed in vitro to be specific for cytomegalovirus antigens. The sequencing pipeline was judged likely to have produced a cluster of highly shared sequence variants as a technical artifact. The classifier was reported to diagnose cytomegalovirus status with high specificity and sensitivity in both the original and validation cohorts. In a later analysis, TCR association rates were found to vary across HLA loci, with the most associated TCRs seen for DRB1 alleles and the fewest for HLA-C alleles. The only immune exposure information available for the cohort was CMV serostatus. According to the authors, the approach could potentially be generalized to other disease states and immunological phenotypes. Most TCR sequences were seen in very few donors, while some public TCRs were found in many individuals. An association between a missense DCLRE1C variant and V-gene and J-gene trimming of TCR beta chains was found in a later genetic analysis and replicated in an independent cohort. Presence/absence analyses assumed roughly uniform sequencing depth across donors, an assumption that may not hold. When HLA alleles, especially DR and DQ, strongly co-occurred, TCR associations were difficult to assign to individual alleles. A further reported finding was that TCR beta sequences accurately predicted the HLA-A and HLA-B alleles for most subjects in the first cohort.

A word on this clone: Its specific antigen is unknown. The record has no base qualities; no much larger clone is one base away.

Including the terminal cysteine and phenylalanine, the CDR3 comprises 16 residues. Only CDR3 DNA remains: 48 bases, in frame from the first base. V is trimmed back by 2 bases and J by 2 bases, and the junction contains 6 bases that no gene match accounts for. CDR1 SGHTA and CDR2 FQGTGA are derived from the germline V gene. In total, approximately 690 healthy bone marrow donors made up the cohort. At the time of sampling, all cohort members were nominally healthy, though unrecorded immune exposures were likely present. The donor was CMV seropositive and belonged to the group of 250 to 300 seropositive cohort members. Each donor provided a peripheral blood sample, and peripheral blood mononuclear cells were used for TCR beta sequencing. The Qiagen DNeasy Blood Extraction Kit was used to extract genomic DNA from the blood cell samples. The library was built by means of the immunoSEQ multiplex PCR assay. The multiplex PCR relied on a mix of 60 forward primers for TCR Vbeta segments and 13 reverse primers for TCR Jbeta segments. The CDR3 region of rearranged TCR beta genes was amplified from genomic DNA with a multiplex PCR assay. On the Illumina HiSeq System, the amplified TCR beta libraries were sequenced as 87-base-pair reads. Per the original workflow: A later analysis counted about 80 million unique TCR beta chains across the 550 to 800 repertoires, and roughly 10 million of these chains were shared by at least two donors. A nearest-neighbor algorithm error-corrected the raw reads and collapsed the reads into unique sequences, merging closely related sequences to remove PCR and sequencing errors. Alignment of CDR3 sequences to IMGT reference sequences was used to assign V, D and J gene segments. For a sequence to be retained, at least a six-nucleotide match to both a V gene segment and a J gene segment was required. Rearrangements were classified as productive when the CDR3 lacked stop codons and remained in frame with V and J, and all other rearrangements were classified as non-productive. Following IMGT convention, CDR3 was defined as the stretch from the second conserved V-encoded cysteine up to the conserved J-encoded phenylalanine. The earlier analysis of 587 of the donors excluded any sequence lacking an unambiguous match to a single V gene segment. In an earlier analysis of approximately 560 of the donors, a V segment was called functional when productive rearrangements were above 56.7%, and segregating when the standard deviation between donors exceeded 5%. To diagnose cytomegalovirus status from the catalog of TCR beta chain sequences, a statistical classification framework was built. V and J gene assignment, in a later analysis, came from comparing TCR nucleotide sequences with IMGT/GENE-DB human TR gene sequences. The TCRdist pipeline was used in a later analysis to assign CDR3 sequences and most-parsimonious VDJ recombination scenarios. In a later analysis, each TCR beta chain was defined by its CDR3 amino acid sequence together with its V-gene family, and reads without a unique V-gene family were excluded. As a way to deal with suspected cross-contamination and a sequencing artifact, a later analysis dropped more than 500 nucleotide sequences that were highly shared and had low generation probability. A later analysis calculated a clonal expansion index for each public chain from normalized within-repertoire ranks of inferred template counts. A later analysis computed generation probabilities with a VDJ recombination model fitted to out-of-frame rearrangements, and checked the results against IGoR. In a later analysis, hypergeometric tests were used to score TCR-TCR, TCR-HLA and TCR-CMV co-occurrence, with a repertoire-size bias correction applied to TCR pairs. False discovery rates were estimated in a later analysis by permuting HLA or CMV assignments 20 times. In a later analysis, co-occurring TCRs were grouped using DBSCAN, with TCRdist sequence similarity added in when clustering inside HLA-allele-positive subsets. For co-occurrence clustering, repertoires with fewer than 30,000 or more than 120,000 public chains were excluded, along with 4 to 6 repertoires with anomalous nucleotide sharing. Imported from immuneACCESS, the table was reduced by TCRdb to in-frame sequences with V and J called. These copies leave out some clones; in studies compared against another copy, an unresolved V gene accounts for under half, and the cause of the remainder is not known. That table supplies the V and J calls and clone size; D and trimming were determined from the DNA. This sample has more than 140,000 clones in its table, and around three fifths of those were observed once. About 2.9% of the sample is held by the ten biggest clonotypes.

The chain joins TRBV7-3 to TRBJ2-5; the central 9 bases match TRBD2. The clonotype comes from a woman aged 25 to 39 in good health and CMV-seropositive. Sequenced material: PBMCs. The sequenced DNA is TGTGCCAGCAGCTTACTCGGGACTAGCTTACAAGAGACCCAGTACTTC. Its coded protein is CASSLLGTSLQETQYF.